The 32 T cell receptor beta chains presented below share a single source sample, sequenced in a study of blood T cell repertoires in COVID-19. Sequencing was performed with immunoSEQ multiplex PCR; in TCRdb, only in-frame clones are kept and a portion is missing. The sample lists 14,000 or so clones, around 78% occurring once. The sequenced material came from peripheral blood. These receptors were taken from a middle-aged man with active or convalescent COVID-19.

The DNA of the CDR3 is TGTGCCAGCAGCAATCTCTCTGGAAACACCATATATTTT. Translation: CASSNLSGNTIYF. This chain uses TRBV11-3 with TRBJ1-3; D gene ambiguous. Germline V CDR1 and CDR2: SGHNT, YENEEA. V was cut by 5 bases and J by 0 bases, with 5 bases left in between. The CDR3 extends over 13 amino acids.

This chain joins TRBV14 and TRBJ1-2, with 7 bases fitting TRBD1. V lost 2 bases, J lost 6 bases, and 3 bases stayed unmatched. The CDR3 consists of 13 residues. From germline, CDR1 is SGHDN and CDR2 FVKESK. The CDR3 nucleotides are TGTGCCAGCAGCCAAAGAGGGGGCGATGGCTACACCTTC. The encoded protein is CASSQRGGDGYTF.

This chain uses TRBV4-1 with TRBJ1-4, with no clear D. V was cut by 0 bases and J by 8 bases, with 16 bases left in between. The CDR3 is 16 residues long. Germline V gene sequence: CDR1 MGHRA, CDR2 YSYEKL. For the CDR3, the DNA is TGCGCCAGCAGCCAAGAAGGGCGAGGGCATAGGGAAAAACTGTTTTTT. Encoded protein: CASSQEGRGHREKLFF.

The chain is built from TRBV7-2 and TRBJ2-3, with 7 positions matching TRBD1. V shed 0 bases, J shed 3 bases, and the junction held 3 bases outside the gene matches. Germline lookup yields CDR1 SGHTA and CDR2 FQGNSA. CDR3 length: 15 amino acids. The CDR3 coding sequence is TGTGCCAGCAGCTTAGCGACAGGGAGTACAGATACGCAGTATTTT. Translating gives CASSLATGSTDTQYF.

The chain links TRBV19 to TRBJ1-2, with TRBD1 matching 10 bases. From germline, CDR1 is LNHDA and CDR2 SQIVND (reference sequence). This CDR3 region has 13 residues. V was clipped by 7 bases and J by 6 bases; unmatched bases: 5. The CDR3 sequence: CASKDRGPHGYTF. The CDR3 nucleotides read TGTGCCAGTAAAGACAGGGGGCCCCATGGCTACACCTTC.

The chain is built from TRBV3-1 (or the pseudogene TRBV3-2) and TRBJ1-6; 7 bases are shared with TRBD1. Trimming at V came to 4 bases and at J to 6 bases, leaving 3 bases not matched to a gene. Germline V gene lookup returns CDR1 LGHDT and CDR2 YNNKEL (reference sequence). This CDR3 has 14 residues. CDR3 residues: CASSRGTANSPLHF. CDR3 nucleotide sequence: TGTGCCAGCAGCCGGGGGACAGCTAATTCACCCCTCCACTTT.

This clone was counted once. This chain connects TRBV18 to TRBJ2-7; TRBD2 agrees at 7 bases. CDR3 length: 16 residues. Per germline, CDR1 KGHSH and CDR2 LQKENI. With 3 bases clipped from V and 3 bases from J, the junction kept 11 bases outside the gene matches. CDR3 protein: CASSPPPGAGNYEQYF. The DNA for the CDR3 is TGTGCCAGCTCACCCCCCCCTGGAGCGGGGAACTACGAGCAGTACTTC.

This chain joins TRBV5-4 and TRBJ2-3, with D possibly matching TRBD2 (6 bases). The CDR3 runs to 12 residues. The germline V gene has CDR1 SGHNT and CDR2 YYREEE (reference sequence). Trimming cost V 4 bases and J 12 bases, with 15 bases left between them. The CDR3 nucleotides read TGTGCCAGCAGCACACCGGGACTTGCCCAGTATTTT. Its protein product is CASSTPGLAQYF.

The chain recombines TRBV9 with TRBJ1-2; D is ambiguous. Looked up from germline, CDR1 is SGDLS and CDR2 is YYNGEE. Trimming stripped 3 bases from V and 7 bases from J, with 16 bases between. This CDR3 is 14 amino acids long. In DNA form, the CDR3 reads TGTGCCAGCAGCGCCGACTCCTCGACGGGTGGCTACACCTTC. Translated, it gives CASSADSSTGGYTF. Looking up the rest from reference TRBV9 and TRBJ1-2 gives the full variable domain: DSGVTQTPKHLITATGQRVTLRCSPRSGDLSVYWYQQSLDQGLQFLIQYYNGEERAKGNILERFSAQQFPDLHSELNLSSLELGDSALYFCASSADSSTGGYTFGSGTRLTVV.

The chain uses TRBV29-1 and TRBJ1-6; possible D gene TRBD1, 6 bases. Deletions cut 5 bases from V and 7 bases from J, with 12 bases between. This CDR3 is 13 amino acids long. Germline-derived CDR1 and CDR2 are SQVTM and ANQGSEA. CDR3 DNA sequence: TGCAGCGTTACAGGGATCGACAATTCACCCCTCCACTTT. This codes for CSVTGIDNSPLHF.

V and J are TRBV5-4 and TRBJ2-2, with D unclear. Trimming removed 0 bases from V and 9 bases from J, with 6 bases in between. Per the germline V gene, CDR1 is SGHNT and CDR2 is YYREEE (reference sequence). CDR3 length: 12 residues. CDR3 sequence: CASSLGPRELFF. In nucleotides, the CDR3 is TGTGCCAGCAGCTTGGGTCCTCGGGAGCTGTTTTTT. The full variable domain, rest sourced from reference TRBV5-4 and TRBJ2-2, is ETGVTQSPTHLIKTRGQQVTLRCSSQSGHNTVSWYQQALGQGPQFIFQYYREEENGRGNFPPRFSGLQFPNYSSELNVNALELDDSALYLCASSLGPRELFFGEGSRLTVL.

The chain is built from TRBV6-5 and TRBJ1-2; D ambiguous. Germline CDR1 and CDR2: MNHEY and SVGAGI. The V and J ends lost 6 bases and 3 bases respectively, with 14 bases between them. CDR3 length: 14 amino acids. The CDR3 DNA is TGTGCCAGCAGGTGGATAGGTGGGCACTATGGCTACACCTTC. Translated: CASRWIGGHYGYTF.

This chain links TRBV24-1 with TRBJ2-7; 7 bases are a match to TRBD2. V was pared by 7 bases and J by 0 bases, with 11 bases of the junction left unmatched. Germline lookup yields CDR1 KGHDR and CDR2 SFDVKD. The length of the CDR3 is 16 residues. The CDR3 protein is CATRGVMGGDSYEQYF. For the CDR3, the DNA is TGTGCCACCAGGGGGGTTATGGGAGGGGACTCCTACGAGCAGTACTTC.

CDR3 sequence (DNA): TGCGCCAGCAGCCAAGAAAGCGGACGGATCGGTGGCTACACCTTC. This gives the protein CASSQESGRIGGYTF. The chain uses TRBV4-1 and TRBJ1-2; the D is unclear. Germline CDR1 reads MGHRA; CDR2 reads YSYEKL. Trimming took off 0 bases at V and 7 bases at J, with 15 bases between the two ends. The CDR3 contains 15 residues.

The chain joins TRBV18 to TRBJ1-4, with D hard to call. The CDR3 is made up of 12 amino acids. V lost 3 bases and J lost 8, with 7 bases in between. The germline CDR1 and CDR2 sequences are KGHSH and LQKENI. CDR3 amino acids: CASSPAGEKLFF. The CDR3, as DNA: TGTGCCAGCTCACCGGCGGGGGAAAAACTGTTTTTT.

The chain uses TRBV5-1 and TRBJ1-6, with 8 positions matching TRBD1. The V gene end was trimmed by 4 bases and the J gene end by 4 bases; junction bases not matched to a gene: 13. The CDR3 spans 18 residues. Germline V gene lookup returns CDR1 SGHRS and CDR2 YFSETQ. The CDR3 sequence: CASSLGQDSGGYNSPLHF. In nucleotides, the CDR3 is TGCGCCAGCAGCCTGGGACAGGACTCAGGAGGATATAATTCACCCCTCCACTTT.

The chain employs TRBV5-8 and TRBJ1-3; tentative D call: TRBD1 (6 bases). V was trimmed by 2 bases and J by 4 bases, leaving 10 bases between them. In germline, CDR1 is SGHTS, CDR2 YDEGEE. This CDR3 comprises 14 residues. The CDR3 sequence: CASSFPQGGNTIYF. CDR3 bases: TGTGCCAGCAGCTTCCCACAGGGAGGAAACACCATATATTTT.

This clone was observed a single time. The V gene is TRBV13, the J gene TRBJ2-7; maybe TRBD2 (5 bases). Looked up from germline, CDR1 is PRHDT and CDR2 is FYEKMQ (reference sequence). V was cut by 6 bases and J by 3 bases, with 18 bases left in between. The CDR3 extends over 15 amino acids. In DNA, the CDR3 is TGTGCCAGCAGTCAACATAGCGCGTTGGGCTACGAGCAGTACTTC. Its translation: CASSQHSALGYEQYF.

V and J are TRBV6-4 and TRBJ2-6; D unresolved. V lost 3 bases to trimming and J lost 0 bases, with 9 bases between them. The CDR3 is 16 residues long. Looked up from germline, CDR1 is MRHNA and CDR2 is SNTAGT. CDR3 protein: CASSEHSSSGANVLTF. As DNA, the CDR3 is TGTGCCAGCAGTGAACACAGCAGCTCTGGGGCCAACGTCCTGACTTTC.

This clone was found once. This chain uses TRBV4-3 with TRBJ1-2, with D possibly matching TRBD1 (5 bases). CDR1 and CDR2 (germline): LGHNA, YSLEER. This CDR3 is 13 amino acids long. V gave up 3 bases and J gave up 8 bases, with 13 bases separating them. In DNA, the CDR3 is TGCGCCAGCAGCCACGGGGGGATGGAGGGCTACACCTTC. Residues: CASSHGGMEGYTF.

This chain links TRBV7-2 with TRBJ2-5; D is perhaps TRBD1 (6 bases). Trimming stripped 5 bases from V and 2 bases from J, with 15 bases between. The CDR3 has 15 amino acids. In germline, CDR1 is SGHTA, CDR2 FQGNSA. This chain's CDR3 is CASSIRQAVQETQYF. CDR3 DNA: TGTGCCAGCAGCATACGACAGGCGGTTCAAGAGACCCAGTACTTC.

V is TRBV25-1 and J is TRBJ1-6; D may be TRBD1 (6 bases). V lost 5 bases and J lost 0, with 11 bases in between. In germline, CDR1 is MGHDK, CDR2 SYGVNS. The CDR3 totals 16 residues. CDR3 nucleotides: TGTGCCAGCAGTAAACAGGGTGCCTCCTATAATTCACCCCTCCACTTT. Amino acid sequence: CASSKQGASYNSPLHF.

The rearrangement joins TRBV5-5 to TRBJ1-2; the match to TRBD1 covers 8 bases. CDR1 is SGHKS, CDR2 YYEKEE, per germline (reference sequence). V gave up 4 bases and J gave up 4 bases; unmatched junction bases: 21. CDR3 length equals 19 residues. The CDR3: CASSRSLGQEGRLGYGYTF. The CDR3 region has the DNA TGTGCCAGCAGCAGATCCTTGGGACAGGAAGGCCGACTGGGCTATGGCTACACCTTC.

The chain is built from TRBV11-2 and TRBJ2-2, with TRBD2 as a possible D gene (6 bases). Germline CDR1 SGHAT, CDR2 FQNNGV. This CDR3 has 17 residues. The V end lost 1 base, the J end lost 5 bases, and 17 bases lay between the germline ends. The CDR3 bases are TGTGCCAGCAGCTTAGTTATCGCCAGTGCGGGAACCGGGGAGCTGTTTTTT. Translating gives CASSLVIASAGTGELFF.

The chain couples TRBV5-5 to TRBJ2-7; D might be TRBD1 (5 bases). V lost 0 bases, J lost 2 bases, and 12 bases lay in between. The CDR3 loop spans 15 amino acids. Germline V gives CDR1 SGHKS, CDR2 YYEKEE (reference sequence). The CDR3 reads CASSLGPLGPYEQYF. CDR3 sequence (DNA): TGTGCCAGCAGCTTGGGCCCCCTGGGGCCCTACGAGCAGTACTTC.

This rearrangement joins TRBV9 to TRBJ1-2, with D possibly TRBD1 on 6 matching bases. The V gene's germline CDR1 is SGDLS and CDR2 YYNGEE. The CDR3 extends over 13 amino acids. The V gene lost 7 bases and the J gene lost 6 bases, with 16 bases spanning the gap. CDR3 sequence: CASSRGTPDGYTF. In DNA, the CDR3 is TGTGCCAGCTCGCGTGGGACACCCGATGGCTACACCTTC.

This clone has only one observation. The V gene is TRBV5-5, the J gene TRBJ2-2; D might be TRBD2 (6 bases). With 0 bases removed from V and 4 bases from J, the gap between germline ends came to 13 bases. The CDR3 totals 16 residues. Germline V gives CDR1 SGHKS, CDR2 YYEKEE (reference sequence). CDR3 in amino acids: CASSLAGDSSTGELFF. The CDR3 DNA follows: TGTGCCAGCAGCTTGGCGGGGGATTCGTCCACCGGGGAGCTGTTTTTT.

The genes are TRBV11-1 and TRBJ2-1; D is ambiguous. CDR1 SGHAT and CDR2 FQDESV come from the germline V gene (reference sequence). The CDR3 has 14 residues. The V end lost 9 bases, the J end lost 2 bases, and 14 bases lay between the germline ends. CDR3 sequence (DNA): TGTGCCAGTAACCGTGGGCAACCCTACAATGAGCAGTTCTTC. This sequence encodes CASNRGQPYNEQFF.

V usage is TRBV29-1 and J usage is TRBJ2-7; 8 bases are a match to TRBD1. The germline V gene has CDR1 SQVTM and CDR2 ANQGSEA. The CDR3 runs to 13 residues. V gave up 4 bases and J gave up 3 bases; unmatched junction bases: 5. The CDR3: CSVGTGGFYEQYF. The CDR3 bases are TGCAGCGTTGGAACAGGGGGATTCTACGAGCAGTACTTC.

This chain links TRBV10-3 with TRBJ2-5; possibly TRBD2 for D (5 bases). The germline gives CDR1 ENHRY, CDR2 SYGVKD. Trimming stripped 0 bases from V and 0 bases from J, with 11 bases between. There are 16 residues in the CDR3. CDR3 region: CAISESSPGNQETQYF. The CDR3 nucleotides read TGTGCCATCAGTGAGTCATCCCCGGGAAACCAAGAGACCCAGTACTTC.

This sequence joins TRBV29-1 and TRBJ1-1; D is unresolved. Germline V CDR1 and CDR2: SQVTM, ANQGSEA. Trimming removed 8 bases from V and 3 bases from J, with 10 bases in between. This CDR3 region has 11 residues. The CDR3 DNA is TGCAGCACAAGAGGGTACACTGAAGCTTTCTTT. Its protein is CSTRGYTEAFF.

For the CDR3, the DNA is TGTGCCAGCAGCCCCCGGGGGGGCGACCCCGGGACCCAGTACTTC. Translated, it gives CASSPRGGDPGTQYF. The J gene is TRBJ2-5, the V gene TRBV7-6; TRBD2 aligns across 8 bases. The CDR3 runs 15 residues. V lost 5 bases and J lost 7; bases outside the gene matches: 12. Looked up from germline, CDR1 is SGHVS and CDR2 is FNYEAQ.